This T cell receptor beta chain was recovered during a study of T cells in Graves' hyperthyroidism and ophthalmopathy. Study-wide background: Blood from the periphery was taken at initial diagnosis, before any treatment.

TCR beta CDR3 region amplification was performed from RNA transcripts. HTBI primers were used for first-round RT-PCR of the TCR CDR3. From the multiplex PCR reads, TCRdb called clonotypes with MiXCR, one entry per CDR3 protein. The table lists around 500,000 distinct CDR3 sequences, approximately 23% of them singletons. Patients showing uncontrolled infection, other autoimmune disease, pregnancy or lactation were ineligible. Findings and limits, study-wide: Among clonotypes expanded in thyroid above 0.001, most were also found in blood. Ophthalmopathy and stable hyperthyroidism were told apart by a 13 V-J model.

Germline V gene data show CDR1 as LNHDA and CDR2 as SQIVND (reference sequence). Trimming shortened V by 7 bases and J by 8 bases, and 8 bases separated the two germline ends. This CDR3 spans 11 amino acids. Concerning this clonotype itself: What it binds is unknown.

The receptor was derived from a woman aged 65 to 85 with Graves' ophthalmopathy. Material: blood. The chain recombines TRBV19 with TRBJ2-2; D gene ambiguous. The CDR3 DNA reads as TGTGCCAGTACCGATTTAGGGGAGCTGTTTTTT. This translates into CASTDLGELFF.